Listed here is a single TCR beta chain. This clone was seen a few times. The antigen it recognizes is unknown. No much larger clonotype is one base removed from it; base qualities were not supplied. TCRbeta CDR3 regions were amplified from genomic DNA by means of the immunoSEQ Assay, a bias-controlled multiplex PCR. Turning to the authors' computational methods: Nucleated cell counts per sample were estimated from amplification of reference gene primers within the assay. To quantify the absolute abundance of each unique TCRbeta CDR3 rearrangement, sequence reads were collapsed and filtered. Productive Simpson clonality was computed per sample as the square root of Simpson's diversity index over productive rearrangements. As stored in TCRdb, this immuneACCESS dataset retains in-frame rearrangements with V and J assigned. A fraction of the clones does not appear; measured against another copy, unresolved V genes explain less than half of the discrepancy, and the remainder lacks a known reason. V and J calls and clone size are those listed in that table; D and trimming were worked out from the DNA. The sample has 200,000 to 250,000 clones on record, about four fifths of them singletons. The top ten clones comprise under 11% of the sample.

The sample belongs to a study of blood T cell repertoires in COVID-19 (dated by TCRdb to the early 2020s). Regarding the study in general: Collaborator samples came from the United States, Italy and Spain and covered acute and convalescent phases of COVID-19. The prospective study material was composed of cDNA or gDNA derived from T cells, B-cell-depleted T cells, or PBMCs. Deeply sampled blood TCRbeta repertoires from subjects exposed to, actively infected with, or recovered from COVID-19 were included in the dataset. A freely available public database, intended as a resource for researchers studying the immune response to SARS-CoV-2, is where the repertoires were released. Samples were obtained from the ongoing ImmuneRACE study (first 160 participants) and from some 1,200 subjects provided by 6 global collaborators. A de-identified subject ID, COVID-19 status, age in years and sex were almost always included in the sample metadata. Where HLA class I and class II types were available, the types were taken from metadata supplied by the sample provider, not from assay-based typing.

From the cysteine up to the phenylalanine, the CDR3 has a length of 13 residues. Just CDR3 DNA is preserved here, 39 bases in frame from base 1. A distance of 10 bases separates the germline ends of V and J, which lose 4 bases and 4 bases respectively. On the study overall, not on this receptor specifically: The amount of clinical and demographic metadata varied by source and participant and was provided uncurated.

Each collaborating institution followed its own protocols to collect whole blood in K2EDTA tubes. Collaborator samples were shipped for TCRbeta analysis as frozen whole blood, isolated PBMCs, or DNA extracted from either sample type. Sequenced sample: peripheral blood. The receptor was isolated from a woman of 80 years or more with acute or convalescent COVID-19. This sequence uses TRBV12-3 or TRBV12-4 and TRBJ2-5, and possibly TRBD2, on 7 matching bases. The CDR3 protein: CASSYGGRETQYF. The DNA is TGTGCCAGCAGTTACGGGGGGCGAGAGACCCAGTACTTC.